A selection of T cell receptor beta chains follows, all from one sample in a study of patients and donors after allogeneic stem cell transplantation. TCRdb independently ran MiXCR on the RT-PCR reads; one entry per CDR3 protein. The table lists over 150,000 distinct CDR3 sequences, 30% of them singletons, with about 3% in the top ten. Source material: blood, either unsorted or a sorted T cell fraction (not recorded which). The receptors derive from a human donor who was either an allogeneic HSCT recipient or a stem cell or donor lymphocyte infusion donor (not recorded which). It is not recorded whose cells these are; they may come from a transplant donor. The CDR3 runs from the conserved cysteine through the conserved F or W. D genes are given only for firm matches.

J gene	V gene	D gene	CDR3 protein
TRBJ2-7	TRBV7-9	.	CASSPLGLRGHEQYF
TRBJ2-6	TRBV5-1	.	CASSLQGHRSGANVLTF
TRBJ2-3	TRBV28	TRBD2	CASSLLAGHTDTQYF
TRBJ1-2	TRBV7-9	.	CASSLETDNYGYTF
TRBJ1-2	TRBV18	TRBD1	CASSPGQADYGYTF
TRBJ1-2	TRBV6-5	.	CASTPRGGRGYGYTF
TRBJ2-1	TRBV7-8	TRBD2	CASSLGGGTSSYNEQFF
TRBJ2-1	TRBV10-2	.	CASRAGTGRSYNEQFF
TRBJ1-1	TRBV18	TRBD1	CASGQGGNTEAFF
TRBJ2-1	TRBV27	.	CASRLDRVYNEQFF
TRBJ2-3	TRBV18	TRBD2	CASSPLLADASTDTQYF
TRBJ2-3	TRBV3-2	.	CASSQELAGGPNTDTQYF
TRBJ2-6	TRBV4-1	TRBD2	CASSQDLGGAAGANVLTF
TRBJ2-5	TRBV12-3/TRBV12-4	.	CASNPWGVETQYF
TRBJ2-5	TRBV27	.	CASSLFRGGETQYF
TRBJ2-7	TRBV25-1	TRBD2	CASTSRGRAYEQYF
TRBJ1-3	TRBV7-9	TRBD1	CASSQTGQGERNTIYF
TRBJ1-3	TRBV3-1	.	CASSKGGNTIYF
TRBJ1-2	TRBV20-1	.	CSAARQGGSYGYTF
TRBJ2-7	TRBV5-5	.	CASSQGRQFIGEQYF
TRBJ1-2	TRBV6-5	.	CASSYSPSGNYGYTF
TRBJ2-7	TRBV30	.	CAWSVQGTYEQYF
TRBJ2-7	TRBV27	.	CASSPQATTPYEQYF
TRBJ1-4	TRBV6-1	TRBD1	CASRRTGRDEKLFF
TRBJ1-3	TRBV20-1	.	CSASHGSSGNTIYF
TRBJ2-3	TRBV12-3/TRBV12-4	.	CASSFGGYTQYF
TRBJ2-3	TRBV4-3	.	CASSPQDSTDTQYF
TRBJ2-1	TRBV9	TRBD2	CASSIGLAGLYNEQFF
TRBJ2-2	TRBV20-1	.	CSAIPGTSLTGELFF
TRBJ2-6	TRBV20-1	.	CSAPLRGGSGANVLTF
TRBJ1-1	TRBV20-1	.	CSARVENTEAFF
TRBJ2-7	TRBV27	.	CASSFGPEQYF
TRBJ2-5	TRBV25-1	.	CATQSAGGYETQYF
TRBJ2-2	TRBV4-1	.	CASSQGSGELFF
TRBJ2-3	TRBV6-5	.	CASSYSDENTDTQYF
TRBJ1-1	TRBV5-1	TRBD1	CASIKTGGVGTEAFF
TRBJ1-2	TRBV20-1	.	CSAREQTVNYGYTF
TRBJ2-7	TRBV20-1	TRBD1	CSAAGSLGQGGEQYF
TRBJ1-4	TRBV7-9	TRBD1	CASSSGRDRGEKLFF
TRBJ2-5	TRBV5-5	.	CASSFVSKETQYF
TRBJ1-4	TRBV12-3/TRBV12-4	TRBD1	CASSGDRDGEKLFF
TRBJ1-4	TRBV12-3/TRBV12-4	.	CASSLIASVNEKLFF